These 29 T cell receptor beta chains originate from one sample sequenced in a study of early T cells in non-severe SARS-CoV-2 infection. Each CDR3 protein gets one entry after TCRdb re-called the 5' RACE reads with MiXCR. The sample has 60,000 to 75,000 distinct CDR3 sequences; 12% are singletons. The sequenced sample consisted of whole blood. These receptors all come from an adult who was a healthcare worker with PCR-confirmed SARS-CoV-2 infection or an uninfected control (not recorded which).

The chain has TRBV29-1 and TRBJ2-7; the D gene is possibly TRBD2 (5 bases). The V and J ends lost 7 bases and 5 bases respectively, with 18 bases between them. CDR3 size: 13 residues. Germline CDR1 SQVTM, CDR2 ANQGSEA. The CDR3 nucleotides read TGCAGCGCGAGGAGTCAAGGAGGAAACGAGCAGTACTTC. It codes for CSARSQGGNEQYF.

This clonotype was observed at least ten times. This chain connects TRBV20-1 to TRBJ2-7, with a tentative D call TRBD1 (5 bases). Trimming cost V 7 bases and J 3 bases, with 19 bases left between them. The CDR3 extends over 14 amino acids. Germline CDR1 DFQATT, CDR2 SNEGSKA (reference sequence). CDR3 in DNA: TGCAGTGTCACTCTACTCGGCAGGGACTACGAGCAGTACTTC. Residues: CSVTLLGRDYEQYF.

This chain joins TRBV10-3 and TRBJ2-3, with D unresolved. The CDR3 has 13 amino acids. Trimming took 11 bases from V and 5 from J, leaving 17 bases between them. The V gene's germline CDR1 is ENHRY and CDR2 SYGVKD. In DNA, the CDR3 is TGTGCCGCCCAAGGACCCCATGTAGATACGCAGTATTTT. This sequence encodes CAAQGPHVDTQYF.

CDR3 sequence: CASSSGLAVNTGELFF. DNA of the CDR3: TGCGCCAGCAGCTCGGGACTAGCGGTGAACACCGGGGAGCTGTTTTTT. V usage is TRBV5-1 and J usage is TRBJ2-2; 11 nucleotides line up with TRBD2. Germline V gene sequence: CDR1 SGHRS, CDR2 YFSETQ. Trimming at V came to 3 bases and at J to 1 base, leaving 2 bases not matched to a gene. The CDR3 totals 16 residues.

In its sample, this clonotype was seen many times. The rearrangement links TRBV6-2 or TRBV6-3 to TRBJ1-2; tentatively, D is TRBD1 (6 bases). The CDR3 loop spans 14 amino acids. In germline, CDR1 is MNHEY, CDR2 SVGEGT. Trimming took off 5 bases at V and 6 bases at J, with 16 bases between the two ends. This CDR3 reads CASSTGSRGHGYTF. The CDR3 nucleotides are TGTGCCAGCAGTACAGGGTCGAGGGGTCATGGCTACACCTTC.

This clonotype has ten or more counts. The chain carries TRBV5-4 and TRBJ1-4; 7 positions match TRBD1. V was clipped by 1 base and J by 4 bases; unmatched bases: 4. This CDR3 is 15 amino acids long. Per the germline V gene, CDR1 is SGHNT and CDR2 is YYREEE (reference sequence). The CDR3 is CASSLRTGVNEKLFF. The CDR3 DNA follows: TGTGCCAGCAGCTTGAGGACAGGTGTTAATGAAAAACTGTTTTTT.

This clonotype was counted many times. This chain connects TRBV5-4 to TRBJ1-4; D unresolved. The CDR3 is 13 amino acids. Germline CDR1 reads SGHNT; CDR2 reads YYREEE (reference sequence). V lost 9 bases to trimming and J lost 7 bases, with 16 bases between them. CDR3 region: CATRYYGSEKLFF. The DNA of the CDR3 is TGTGCCACCCGATACTACGGCTCTGAAAAACTGTTTTTT.

This clonotype has just a few counts. This chain connects TRBV18 to TRBJ1-1; D not certain. Trimming shortened V by 2 bases and J by 10 bases, and 14 bases separated the two germline ends. Germline CDR1 and CDR2: KGHSH and LQKENI. The CDR3 contains 13 residues. The CDR3, as DNA: TGTGCCAGCTCACCAGTCGCGCTCCTGGCAGCTTTCTTT. Translating gives CASSPVALLAAFF.

The chain uses TRBV28 and TRBJ2-7, with a possible D match to TRBD2 (7 bases). The CDR3 is 14 amino acids. Germline-derived CDR1 and CDR2 are MDHEN and SYDVKM. Trimming cost V 4 bases and J 5 bases, with 15 bases left between them. The CDR3 region is CASSSPGEGHEQYF. CDR3 DNA sequence: TGTGCCAGCAGTTCCCCAGGGGAGGGCCACGAGCAGTACTTC.

This clonotype has only a few counts. The rearrangement links TRBV7-2 to TRBJ2-1; TRBD2 matches 7 bases. Germline CDR1 reads SGHTA; CDR2 reads FQGNSA. The V and J ends lost 6 bases and 5 bases, in that order; junction bases with no gene match: 10. There are 15 residues in the CDR3. The DNA of the CDR3 is TGTGCCAGCAGGTGGACAAGCGGGACTCACAATGAGCAGTTCTTC. As protein: CASRWTSGTHNEQFF.

This clonotype was detected ten times or more. The chain is built from TRBV30 and TRBJ2-7; 8 bases fit TRBD2. V dropped 3 bases and J dropped 3; count of bases not matched to a gene: 16. CDR1 and CDR2 (germline): GTSNPN, SVGIG (reference sequence). This CDR3 is 17 amino acids long. The CDR3: CAWSVQTGLAGIYEQYF. In DNA, the CDR3 is TGTGCCTGGAGCGTACAGACTGGACTAGCTGGGATCTACGAGCAGTACTTC. The variable domain in full, completed from reference TRBV30 and TRBJ2-7, reads SQTIHQWPATLVQPVGSPLSLECTVEGTSNPNLYWYRQAAGRGLQLLFYSVGIGQISSEVPQNLSASRPQDRQFILSSKKLLLSDSGFYLCAWSVQTGLAGIYEQYFGPGTRLTVT.

This clonotype was seen a handful of times. V usage is TRBV5-5 and J usage is TRBJ1-2; D is perhaps TRBD1 (6 bases). Germline V CDR1 and CDR2: SGHKS, YYEKEE (reference sequence). This CDR3 contains 16 residues. V was shortened by 4 bases and J by 4 bases, with 20 bases between the two germline ends. CDR3 sequence reads: CASSPIPPGAVYGYTF. CDR3 in DNA: TGTGCCAGCAGCCCAATCCCGCCGGGGGCAGTCTATGGCTACACCTTC.

This clonotype was seen ten or more times. The V call is TRBV11-2, the J call TRBJ1-4; no firm D call. CDR1 SGHAT and CDR2 FQNNGV come from the germline V gene. Trimming took off 5 bases at V and 4 bases at J, with 17 bases between the two ends. The CDR3 is 16 amino acids. CDR3 bases: TGTGCCAGCAGCCCGCGATTTCGGGGATTTAATGAAAAACTGTTTTTT. Residues: CASSPRFRGFNEKLFF.

A few counts support this clonotype. The chain employs TRBV14 and TRBJ2-3; no reliable D call. The V end lost 1 base, the J end lost 1 base, and 9 bases lay between the germline ends. Germline V gives CDR1 SGHDN, CDR2 FVKESK. The CDR3 totals 15 residues. CDR3 amino acids: CASSQVGQGTDTQYF. The CDR3 region has the DNA TGTGCCAGCAGCCAAGTCGGGCAGGGCACAGATACGCAGTATTTT.

The chain is built from TRBV4-1 and TRBJ1-1; 7 positions match TRBD1. Germline values: CDR1 MGHRA, CDR2 YSYEKL. There are 15 residues in the CDR3. J lost 5 bases, V lost 5 bases, and 11 bases had no gene match. The CDR3 region has the DNA TGCGCCAGCAGCAATCAACAGGGGTCGAAGACTGAAGCTTTCTTT. As protein: CASSNQQGSKTEAFF.

This clonotype was recorded at least ten times. The chain combines TRBV20-1 with TRBJ2-5, with 11 bases matching TRBD2. This CDR3 is built from 15 residues. The germline V gene encodes CDR1 DFQATT and CDR2 SNEGSKA (reference sequence). The junction had 8 bases not matched to a gene; V was cut back by 3 bases and J by 5 bases. The CDR3 reads CSASFTSGRRETQYF. The CDR3 DNA follows: TGCAGTGCTAGTTTTACTAGCGGGAGACGGGAGACCCAGTACTTC.

This clonotype was found a few times. The V and J genes are TRBV20-1 and TRBJ1-1, with unresolved D. The V and J ends lost 3 bases and 10 bases respectively, with 12 bases between them. Germline V gene lookup returns CDR1 DFQATT and CDR2 SNEGSKA (reference sequence). The CDR3 covers 11 residues. This CDR3 reads CSARANDGAFF. The CDR3, as DNA: TGCAGTGCTAGGGCGAATGATGGAGCTTTCTTT.

The genes are TRBV29-1 and TRBJ2-7; D may be TRBD2 (5 bases). This CDR3 has 11 residues. Trimming left V 7 bases short and J 0 bases short, with 7 bases between. CDR1 is SQVTM, CDR2 ANQGSEA, per germline. As DNA, the CDR3 is TGCAGCGCTGGGAGCTCCTACGAGCAGTACTTC. Translating gives CSAGSSYEQYF.

This clonotype was counted between two and nine times. The chain uses TRBV7-9 and TRBJ2-5; D not resolved. The CDR3 sequence is 13 residues long. CDR1 is SEHNR and CDR2 is FQNEAQ in the germline V gene (reference sequence). V was pared by 2 bases and J by 5 bases, with 9 bases between. The CDR3 DNA is TGTGCCAGCAGCTTACCCCTGGGGGAGACCCAGTACTTC. This gives the protein CASSLPLGETQYF.

In its sample, this clonotype was seen a few times. V and J are TRBV11-2 and TRBJ2-2; perhaps D is TRBD1 or TRBD2 (5 bases each). Germline V gene sequence: CDR1 SGHAT, CDR2 FQNNGV. The CDR3 sequence is 14 residues long. Trimming took off 3 bases at V and 5 bases at J, with 10 bases between the two ends. DNA of the CDR3: TGTGCCAGCAGCTTTGTGAGGGGAACCGGGGAGCTGTTTTTT. Encoded protein: CASSFVRGTGELFF. The variable domain in full, with the rest retrieved from reference TRBV11-2 and TRBJ2-2, is EAGVAQSPRYKIIEKRQSVAFWCNPISGHATLYWYQQILGQGPKLLIQFQNNGVVDDSQLPKDRFSAERLKGVDSTLKIQPAKLEDSAVYLCASSFVRGTGELFFGEGSRLTVL.

The gene calls are TRBV14 and TRBJ2-1; 13 bases map to TRBD2. V gave up 5 bases and J gave up 8 bases; unmatched junction bases: 6. Germline V lookup: CDR1 SGHDN, CDR2 FVKESK. The CDR3 extends over 15 amino acids. The CDR3 is CASSEGLAGLHEQFF. The CDR3 coding sequence is TGTGCCAGCAGCGAGGGACTAGCGGGACTTCATGAGCAGTTCTTC.

The chain is built from TRBV6-2 or TRBV6-3 and TRBJ2-3; D is unclear. The CDR3 spans 14 residues. The V end was cut by 4 bases, the J end by 3 bases, with 11 bases between. In germline, CDR1 is MNHEY, CDR2 SVGEGT. The CDR3 DNA sequence: TGTGCCAGCAGTTCCGGACGGATAACAGATACGCAGTATTTT. It translates to CASSSGRITDTQYF.

This clonotype was detected many times. The chain carries TRBV19 and TRBJ1-5, with D uncertain. Germline lookup yields CDR1 LNHDA and CDR2 SQIVND (reference sequence). Trimming cost V 7 bases and J 9 bases, with 19 bases left between them. The CDR3 is made up of 14 amino acids. CDR3 sequence (DNA): TGTGCCAGTAATCCCTCGACACCCATTCGGCCCCAGCATTTT. This codes for CASNPSTPIRPQHF. Together with reference TRBV19 and TRBJ1-5, the CDR3 gives the full variable domain: DGGITQSPKYLFRKEGQNVTLSCEQNLNHDAMYWYRQDPGQGLRLIYYSQIVNDFQKGDIAEGYSVSREKKESFPLTVTSAQKNPTAFYLCASNPSTPIRPQHFGDGTRLSIL.

The sample holds many counts of this clonotype. The rearrangement joins TRBV6-2 or TRBV6-3 to TRBJ2-6; 9 bases are shared with TRBD2. Per the germline V gene, CDR1 is MNHEY and CDR2 is SVGEGT. Trimming removed 8 bases from V and 1 base from J; junction bases left unmatched: 15. The CDR3 contains 19 residues. The chain's CDR3 is CASQSLAGLWMSGANVLTF. The DNA for the CDR3 is TGTGCCAGCCAGAGTCTAGCGGGATTATGGATGTCTGGGGCCAACGTCCTGACTTTC.

This clonotype has a handful of counts. The chain recombines TRBV7-9 with TRBJ1-2; maybe TRBD1 (6 bases). The V end was cut by 7 bases, the J end by 4 bases, with 13 bases between. This CDR3 is built from 13 residues. Germline CDR1 is SEHNR and CDR2 is FQNEAQ (reference sequence). CDR3 coding DNA: TGTGCCAGCACCCCTGGGACAAGCTATGGCTACACCTTC. Residues: CASTPGTSYGYTF.

This sequence joins TRBV29-1 and TRBJ1-3; no definite D call. The length of the CDR3 is 14 residues. V dropped 0 bases and J dropped 4 bases, with 10 bases sitting between them. The germline CDR1 and CDR2 sequences are SQVTM and ANQGSEA. CDR3 amino acids: CSVEEGSGGNTIYF. CDR3 DNA: TGCAGCGTTGAAGAGGGGAGCGGGGGAAACACCATATATTTT.

This chain links TRBV20-1 with TRBJ2-7; 12 nucleotides match TRBD2. Germline CDR1 reads DFQATT; CDR2 reads SNEGSKA (reference sequence). After removal of 1 base from V and 2 bases from J, the junction contained 6 bases not matched to a gene. The CDR3 consists of 16 residues. The CDR3 bases are TGCAGTGCTAGAGGAGGACTAGCGGGAACCCCCTACGAGCAGTACTTC. This translates into CSARGGLAGTPYEQYF.

The V call is TRBV3-1, the J call TRBJ1-1, with TRBD1 matching over 9 bases. J was trimmed by 4 bases and V by 0 bases; bases with no gene match: 6. Germline CDR1 and CDR2: LGHDT and YNNKEL (reference sequence). CDR3 length equals 16 residues. This CDR3 reads CASSQDLWDRATEAFF. CDR3 in DNA: TGTGCCAGCAGCCAAGATTTGTGGGACAGGGCCACTGAAGCTTTCTTT.

This clonotype was detected ten times or more. The rearrangement links TRBV6-1 to TRBJ2-3, with D perhaps being TRBD1 or TRBD2 (5 bases each). The germline CDR1 and CDR2 sequences are MNHNS and SASEGT. This CDR3 is 17 amino acids long. The germline V and J ends were trimmed by 6 bases and 2 bases, with 21 bases remaining between them. The CDR3 nucleotides are TGTGCCAGCAGAAAAAGTGGGGGAGAGAGGATCACAGATACGCAGTATTTT. Amino acid sequence: CASRKSGGERITDTQYF.